These 23 T cell receptor beta chains were sequenced from one sample in a study of T cells in Graves' hyperthyroidism and ophthalmopathy. Researchers took RNA transcripts and amplified the TCR beta CDR3 regions from them. RT-PCR in the first round (using the HTBI primer set) targeted the TCR CDR3. Each CDR3 protein gets one entry after TCRdb re-called the multiplex PCR reads with MiXCR. The table lists 350,000 or so distinct CDR3 sequences, roughly 23% of them singletons. Sequencing was carried out using blood. The source of these receptors is a woman in her forties or fifties with Graves' hyperthyroidism.

A remark on this clonotype: A much larger clone lies one base from this, so it may be a read error. The rearrangement joins TRBV20-1 to TRBJ2-1; TRBD2 matches 8 bases. The CDR3 is made up of 16 amino acids. The ends lost 6 bases at V and 7 bases at J; junction bases unmatched: 17. Germline V gene sequence: CDR1 DFQATT, CDR2 SNEGSKA (reference sequence). The DNA of the CDR3 is TGCAGTGCCCAACTAGCGGAAGGGCCTCTAGCTAATGAGCAGTTCTTC. Translating gives CSAQLAEGPLANEQFF.

This clonotype was seen many times. V usage is TRBV5-1 and J usage is TRBJ1-4, with 11 bases aligning to TRBD1. Germline CDR1 reads SGHRS; CDR2 reads YFSETQ. There are 17 residues in the CDR3. J gave up 7 bases and V 1 base, and 9 bases lay outside the gene matches. CDR3 loop: CASSLWGSGTGGEKLFF. As DNA, the CDR3 is TGCGCCAGCAGCTTGTGGGGGTCCGGGACAGGGGGTGAAAAACTGTTTTTT. The whole variable domain, filled in from reference TRBV5-1 and TRBJ1-4, reads KAGVTQTPRYLIKTRGQQVTLSCSPISGHRSVSWYQQTPGQGLQFLFEYFSETQRNKGNFPGRFSGRQFSNSRSEMNVSTLELGDSALYLCASSLWGSGTGGEKLFFGSGTQLSVL.

The chain carries TRBV20-1 and TRBJ2-2; D is ambiguous. The CDR3 length is 15 residues. V lost 6 bases to trimming and J lost 0 bases, with 14 bases between them. The V gene's germline CDR1 is DFQATT and CDR2 SNEGSKA (reference sequence). DNA for the CDR3: TGCAGTGCAGATCTAACGAAGTCGAACACCGGGGAGCTGTTTTTT. Translating it yields CSADLTKSNTGELFF.

This clonotype was detected a few times. The rearrangement uses TRBV5-6 and TRBJ2-7, with unresolved D. Deletions cut 4 bases from V and 0 bases from J, with 14 bases between. This CDR3 region has 15 residues. Per the germline V gene, CDR1 is SGHDT and CDR2 is YYEEEE. The CDR3 sequence is CASSPLLGSSYEQYF. CDR3 coding DNA: TGTGCCAGCAGCCCCTTACTTGGGTCCTCCTACGAGCAGTACTTC.

This clonotype was found many times. V and J are TRBV5-1 and TRBJ1-2; 8 nucleotides align to TRBD1. Germline V lookup: CDR1 SGHRS, CDR2 YFSETQ. The CDR3 consists of 15 residues. V was pared by 5 bases and J by 8 bases, with 14 bases of the junction left unmatched. The CDR3 sequence: CASRPSQGASRGYTF. The CDR3 DNA sequence: TGCGCCAGCAGACCCAGCCAGGGGGCCTCACGGGGCTACACCTTC.

This clonotype came up a few times. The chain has TRBV5-6 and TRBJ2-3, with D perhaps given as TRBD1 or TRBD2 (7 bases each). The CDR3 spans 15 residues. V was clipped by 5 bases and J by 10 bases, with 23 bases between them. The germline V gene encodes CDR1 SGHDT and CDR2 YYEEEE. CDR3 region: CASRGRDIGTGAQYF. The CDR3 DNA is TGTGCCAGCAGGGGGAGGGACATTGGCACAGGGGCGCAGTATTTT.

This clonotype was seen a few times. The chain combines TRBV7-2 with TRBJ2-7; 7 positions agree with TRBD2. From germline, CDR1 is SGHTA and CDR2 FQGNSA. The CDR3 is made up of 13 amino acids. V lost 5 bases and J lost 7; bases outside the gene matches: 8. The CDR3 DNA follows: TGTGCCAGCAGCCGGGGGAAGGGAGGGGAGCAGTACTTC. Encoded protein: CASSRGKGGEQYF. The full variable domain, with the rest looked up from reference TRBV7-2 and TRBJ2-7, is GAGVSQSPSNKVTEKGKDVELRCDPISGHTALYWYRQSLGQGLEFLIYFQGNSAPDKSGLPSDRFSAERTGGSVSTLTIQRTQQEDSAVYLCASSRGKGGEQYFGPGTRLTVT.

This clonotype showed up many times. This chain joins TRBV28 and TRBJ1-2; D might be TRBD1 (5 bases). This CDR3 has 16 amino acids. Trimming removed 1 base at V and 5 bases at J, with 17 bases between. Germline V gene data show CDR1 as MDHEN and CDR2 as SYDVKM. The CDR3 sequence: CASSLSITGTAYGYTF. CDR3 bases: TGTGCCAGCAGTTTATCCATAACTGGGACGGCTTATGGCTACACCTTC.

The chain links TRBV5-4 to TRBJ2-1; 8 nucleotides line up with TRBD2. Germline CDR1 SGHNT, CDR2 YYREEE (reference sequence). V gave up 4 bases and J gave up 0 bases; unmatched junction bases: 3. This CDR3 spans 15 amino acids. The CDR3 coding sequence is TGTGCCAGCAGCCCAGGGACTAGCTCCTACAATGAGCAGTTCTTC. The encoded protein is CASSPGTSSYNEQFF.

V usage is TRBV5-1 and J usage is TRBJ2-7; maybe TRBD2 (5 bases). Germline V lookup: CDR1 SGHRS, CDR2 YFSETQ. Trimming cost V 1 base and J 4 bases, with 15 bases left between them. The CDR3 runs 15 residues. CDR3 in amino acids: CASSLSPGINYEQYF. As DNA, the CDR3 is TGCGCCAGCAGCTTGAGTCCCGGGATAAATTACGAGCAGTACTTC.

This clonotype was recorded many times. The rearrangement joins TRBV6-1 to TRBJ1-5, with D possibly TRBD1 on 5 matching bases. Germline CDR1 and CDR2: MNHNS and SASEGT. V lost 9 bases, J lost 2 bases, and 14 bases lay in between. The CDR3 covers 14 residues. This chain's CDR3 is CASALDIGNQPQHF. CDR3 bases: TGTGCCAGTGCGCTGGACATAGGCAATCAGCCCCAGCATTTT.

A few counts support this clonotype. The chain links TRBV19 to TRBJ1-1; D possibly corresponds to TRBD1 (5 bases). The ends were cut back, 3 bases at V and 1 base at J, with 12 bases in the middle. This CDR3 contains 15 residues. Germline CDR1 LNHDA, CDR2 SQIVND (reference sequence). DNA of the CDR3: TGTGCCAGTAGTATTACGGGGGTACCGAACACTGAAGCTTTCTTT. Its translation is CASSITGVPNTEAFF. Looking up the rest from reference TRBV19 and TRBJ1-1 gives the full variable domain: DGGITQSPKYLFRKEGQNVTLSCEQNLNHDAMYWYRQDPGQGLRLIYYSQIVNDFQKGDIAEGYSVSREKKESFPLTVTSAQKNPTAFYLCASSITGVPNTEAFFGQGTRLTVV.

There are a few counts of this clonotype. The chain combines TRBV4-1 with TRBJ2-5, with TRBD2 matching 7 bases. This CDR3 spans 17 amino acids. V lost 0 bases, J lost 2 bases, and 9 bases stayed unmatched. CDR1 and CDR2 (germline): MGHRA, YSYEKL. The CDR3 DNA is TGCGCCAGCAGCCAAGACCCTAGCGGAAGCCAACAAGAGACCCAGTACTTC. Its translation: CASSQDPSGSQQETQYF.

The V gene is TRBV27, the J gene TRBJ2-7; TRBD2 matches 10 bases. V shed 6 bases, J shed 5 bases, and the junction held 4 bases outside the gene matches. This CDR3 has 13 amino acids. Germline V gene data show CDR1 as MNHEY and CDR2 as SMNVEV (reference sequence). CDR3 sequence reads: CASSLAGVNEQYF. CDR3 coding DNA: TGTGCCAGCAGCCTAGCGGGAGTCAACGAGCAGTACTTC.

J is TRBJ1-5 and V is TRBV29-1; D unresolved. V dropped 2 bases and J dropped 2 bases, with 7 bases sitting between them. The germline gives CDR1 SQVTM, CDR2 ANQGSEA. The CDR3 runs 13 residues. The CDR3 DNA sequence: TGCAGCGTTGAATTTGGTCGCAATCAGCCCCAGCATTTT. It specifies CSVEFGRNQPQHF.

The V gene is TRBV10-3, the J gene TRBJ1-3, with 12 bases matching TRBD1. The V gene end was trimmed by 6 bases and the J gene end by 1 base; junction bases not matched to a gene: 4. The CDR3 sequence is 16 residues long. CDR1 and CDR2 from the germline V gene are ENHRY and SYGVKD. CDR3 coding DNA: TGTGCCATCAGAGGGACAGGGGGCAGTTCTGGAAACACCATATATTTT. Amino acid sequence: CAIRGTGGSSGNTIYF.

The sample holds a few counts of this clonotype. The rearrangement joins TRBV2 to TRBJ2-7; no reliable D call. CDR1 SNHLY and CDR2 FYNNEI come from the germline V gene. The CDR3 loop spans 14 amino acids. V lost 6 bases to trimming and J lost 3 bases, with 15 bases between them. For the CDR3, the DNA is TGTGCCAGCAGGCCTCCGGGTCGACTCTACGAGCAGTACTTC. Its translation is CASRPPGRLYEQYF. Full variable domain (outside the CDR3, taken from reference TRBV2 and TRBJ2-7): EPEVTQTPSHQVTQMGQEVILRCVPISNHLYFYWYRQILGQKVEFLVSFYNNEISEKSEIFDDQFSVERPDGSNFTLKIRSTKLEDSAMYFCASRPPGRLYEQYFGPGTRLTVT.

This clonotype was observed a few times. The chain combines TRBV6-1 with TRBJ2-4; tentatively, D is TRBD1 (6 bases). V lost 2 bases and J 0 bases, leaving 14 bases between the germline ends. Per the germline V gene, CDR1 is MNHNS and CDR2 is SASEGT. This CDR3 is 17 amino acids long. This chain's CDR3 is CASSEMGQILAKNIQYF. The CDR3, as DNA: TGTGCCAGCAGTGAAATGGGACAAATTCTAGCCAAAAACATTCAGTACTTC.

This clonotype occurred a few times. V gene TRBV11-2 combines with J gene TRBJ2-2; 7 nucleotides align to TRBD1. The CDR3 length is 13 residues. Trimming cost V 2 bases and J 6 bases; bases outside gene matches: 0. Germline V lookup: CDR1 SGHAT, CDR2 FQNNGV. DNA of the CDR3: TGTGCCAGCAGCTTACAGGGGGCCGGGGAGCTGTTTTTT. Encoded protein: CASSLQGAGELFF.

The chain carries TRBV18 and TRBJ1-6; D is undetermined. With 4 bases removed from V and 6 bases from J, the gap between germline ends came to 13 bases. The CDR3 is 15 amino acids. Germline CDR1 is KGHSH and CDR2 is LQKENI. CDR3 residues: CASSRYRDANSPLHF. The DNA of the CDR3 is TGTGCCAGCTCACGCTACCGGGATGCTAATTCACCCCTCCACTTT.

The J gene is TRBJ2-7, the V gene TRBV20-1; 10 bases are shared with TRBD1. V gave up 1 base and J gave up 6 bases; unmatched junction bases: 3. Germline assignment: CDR1 DFQATT and CDR2 SNEGSKA (reference sequence). This CDR3 is 13 amino acids long. The CDR3 spells CSARVTGGIEQYF. The CDR3 DNA reads TGCAGTGCTAGAGTGACAGGGGGCATCGAGCAGTACTTC.

The gene calls are TRBV5-1 and TRBJ1-1, with a possible D match to TRBD1 (6 bases). The CDR3 is made up of 14 amino acids. The ends were cut back, 2 bases at V and 4 bases at J, with 12 bases in the middle. Per the germline V gene, CDR1 is SGHRS and CDR2 is YFSETQ. The DNA of the CDR3 is TGCGCCAGCAGCTTTGGGGGCTGGGGCACTGAAGCTTTCTTT. It specifies CASSFGGWGTEAFF.

Many counts were recorded for this clonotype. This chain links TRBV2 with TRBJ1-2; D remains unclear. With 9 bases removed from V and 2 bases from J, the gap between germline ends came to 1 base. CDR1 and CDR2 from the germline V gene are SNHLY and FYNNEI. CDR3 length: 9 residues. As DNA, the CDR3 is TGTGCCAGGAACTATGGCTACACCTTC. Translation gives CARNYGYTF.